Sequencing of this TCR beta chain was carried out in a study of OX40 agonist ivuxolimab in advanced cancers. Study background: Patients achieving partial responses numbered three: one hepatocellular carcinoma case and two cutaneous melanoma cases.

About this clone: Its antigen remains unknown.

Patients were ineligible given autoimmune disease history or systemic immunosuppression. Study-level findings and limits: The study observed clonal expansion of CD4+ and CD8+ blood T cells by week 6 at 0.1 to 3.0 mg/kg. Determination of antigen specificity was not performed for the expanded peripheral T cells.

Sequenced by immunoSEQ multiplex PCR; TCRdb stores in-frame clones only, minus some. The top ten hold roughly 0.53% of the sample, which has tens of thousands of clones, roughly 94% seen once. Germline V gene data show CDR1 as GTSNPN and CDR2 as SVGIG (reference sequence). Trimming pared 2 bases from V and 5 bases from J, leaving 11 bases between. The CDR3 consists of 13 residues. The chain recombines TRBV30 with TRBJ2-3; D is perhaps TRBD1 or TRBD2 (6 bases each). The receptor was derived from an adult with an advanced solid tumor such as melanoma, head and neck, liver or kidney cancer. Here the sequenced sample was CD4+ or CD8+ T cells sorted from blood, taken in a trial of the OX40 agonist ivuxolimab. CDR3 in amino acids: CAWSTGGLDTQYF. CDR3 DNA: TGTGCCTGGAGTACCGGGGGCCTAGATACGCAGTATTTT.